The clone carrying this TCR beta chain was counted only a few times. Its antigen remains unidentified. Ophthalmopathy-affected donors exhibited moderate-to-severe activity, CAS ≥3, NOSPECS ≥4, and duration under 3 months. Between the trimmed V and J ends, which lost 5 bases and 1 base, there was a span of 8 bases. This CDR3 region has 13 residues. The sample comes from a study of Graves' ophthalmopathy and Graves' hyperthyroidism. In the study overall: The blood sample was drawn at first diagnosis and before any treatment.

RNA transcripts yielded amplified TCR beta CDR3 regions. HTBI primers were employed in first-round RT-PCR, then a second-round multiplex PCR followed. TCRdb recomputed calls from the multiplex PCR reads with MiXCR, one row per CDR3 protein. The sample includes hundreds of thousands of distinct CDR3 sequences, around 50% of them seen just once. Findings and caveats of the study: Detected in blood as well were most expanded thyroid clonotypes with frequency above 0.001. Ophthalmopathy progression predictions by the model showed nearly 75% specificity and approximately 71% sensitivity.

The chain combines TRBV12-3 or TRBV12-4 with TRBJ1-1; D is undetermined. The sequence came from an adult man with Graves' ophthalmopathy. The sample was peripheral blood. The CDR3 region is CASSQRRNTEAFF. The CDR3 DNA reads as TGTGCCAGCAGTCAGCGGAGGAACACTGAAGCTTTCTTT.